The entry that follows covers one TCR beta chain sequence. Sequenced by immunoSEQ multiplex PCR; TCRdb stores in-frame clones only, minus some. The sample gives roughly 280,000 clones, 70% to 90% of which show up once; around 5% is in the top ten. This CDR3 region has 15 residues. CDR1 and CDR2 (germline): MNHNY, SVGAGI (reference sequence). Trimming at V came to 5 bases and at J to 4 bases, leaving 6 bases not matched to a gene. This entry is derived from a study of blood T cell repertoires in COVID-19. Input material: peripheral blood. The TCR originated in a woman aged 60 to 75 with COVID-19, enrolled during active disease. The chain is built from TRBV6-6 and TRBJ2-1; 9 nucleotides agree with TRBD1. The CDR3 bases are TGTGCCAGCAGTCAACCGGGACAGGGATACAATGAGCAGTTCTTC. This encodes CASSQPGQGYNEQFF.